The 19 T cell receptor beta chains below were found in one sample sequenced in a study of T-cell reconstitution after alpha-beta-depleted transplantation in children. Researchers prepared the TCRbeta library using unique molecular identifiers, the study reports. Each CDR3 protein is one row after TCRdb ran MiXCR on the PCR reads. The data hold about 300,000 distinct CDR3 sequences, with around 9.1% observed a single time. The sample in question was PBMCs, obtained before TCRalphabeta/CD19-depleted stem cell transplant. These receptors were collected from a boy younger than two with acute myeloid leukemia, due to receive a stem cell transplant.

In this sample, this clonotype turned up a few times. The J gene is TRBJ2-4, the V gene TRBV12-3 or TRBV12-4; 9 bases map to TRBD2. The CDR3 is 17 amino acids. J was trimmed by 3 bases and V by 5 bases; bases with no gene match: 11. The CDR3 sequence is CASSREAGGWGKNIQYF. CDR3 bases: TGTGCCAGCAGTCGAGAAGCGGGAGGTTGGGGCAAAAACATTCAGTACTTC.

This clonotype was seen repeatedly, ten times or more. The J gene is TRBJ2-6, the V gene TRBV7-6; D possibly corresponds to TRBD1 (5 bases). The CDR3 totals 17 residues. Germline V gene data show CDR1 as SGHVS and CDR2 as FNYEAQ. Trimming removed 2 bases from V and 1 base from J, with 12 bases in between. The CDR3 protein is CASSLLQGTSGANVLTF. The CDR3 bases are TGTGCCAGCAGCTTACTCCAGGGCACATCTGGGGCCAACGTCCTGACTTTC.

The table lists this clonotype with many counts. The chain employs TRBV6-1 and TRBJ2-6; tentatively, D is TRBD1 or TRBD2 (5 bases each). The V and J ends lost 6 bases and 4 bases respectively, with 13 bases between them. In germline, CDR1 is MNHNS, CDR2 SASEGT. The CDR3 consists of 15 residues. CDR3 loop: CASSWAGAGANVLTF. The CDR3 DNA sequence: TGTGCCAGCAGCTGGGCCGGGGCCGGGGCCAACGTCCTGACTTTC.

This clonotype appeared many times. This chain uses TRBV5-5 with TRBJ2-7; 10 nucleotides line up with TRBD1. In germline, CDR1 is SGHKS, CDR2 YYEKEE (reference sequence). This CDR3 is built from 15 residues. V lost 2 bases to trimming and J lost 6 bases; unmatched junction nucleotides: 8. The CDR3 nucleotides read TGTGCCAGCAGCTTCTTCGGGACAGGGGTGCCCGAGCAGTACTTC. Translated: CASSFFGTGVPEQYF.

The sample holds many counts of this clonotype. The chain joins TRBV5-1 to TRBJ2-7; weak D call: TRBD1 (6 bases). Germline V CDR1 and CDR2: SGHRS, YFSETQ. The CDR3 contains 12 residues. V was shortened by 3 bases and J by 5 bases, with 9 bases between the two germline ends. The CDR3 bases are TGCGCCAGCAGCTCTACAGGGAACGAGCAGTACTTC. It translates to CASSSTGNEQYF. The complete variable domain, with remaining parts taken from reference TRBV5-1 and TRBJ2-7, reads KAGVTQTPRYLIKTRGQQVTLSCSPISGHRSVSWYQQTPGQGLQFLFEYFSETQRNKGNFPGRFSGRQFSNSRSEMNVSTLELGDSALYLCASSSTGNEQYFGPGTRLTVT.

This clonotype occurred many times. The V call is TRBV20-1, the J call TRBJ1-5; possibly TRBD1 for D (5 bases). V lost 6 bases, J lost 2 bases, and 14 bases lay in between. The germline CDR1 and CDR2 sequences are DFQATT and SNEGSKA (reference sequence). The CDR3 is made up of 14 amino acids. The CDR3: CSALRGVGNQPQHF. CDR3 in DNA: TGCAGTGCGCTAAGGGGAGTTGGCAATCAGCCCCAGCATTTT.

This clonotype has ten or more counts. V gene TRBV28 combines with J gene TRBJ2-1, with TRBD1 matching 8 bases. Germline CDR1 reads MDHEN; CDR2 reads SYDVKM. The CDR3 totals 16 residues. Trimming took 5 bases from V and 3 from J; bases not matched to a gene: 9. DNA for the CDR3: TGTGCCAGCAGTACCGGACAGGGAAGTTACTACAATGAGCAGTTCTTC. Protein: CASSTGQGSYYNEQFF.

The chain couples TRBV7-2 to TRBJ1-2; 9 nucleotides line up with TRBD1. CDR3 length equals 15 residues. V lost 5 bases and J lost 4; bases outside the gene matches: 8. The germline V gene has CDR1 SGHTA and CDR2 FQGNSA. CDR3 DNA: TGTGCCAGCAGCCGGACAGGGGATCTAAGCTATGGCTACACCTTC. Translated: CASSRTGDLSYGYTF.

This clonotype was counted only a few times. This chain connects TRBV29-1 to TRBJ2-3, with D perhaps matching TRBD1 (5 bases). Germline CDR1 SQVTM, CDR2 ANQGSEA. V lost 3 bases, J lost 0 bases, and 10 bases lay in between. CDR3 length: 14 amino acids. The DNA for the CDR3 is TGCAGCGTTGAGGCAGGGCCTAGCACAGATACGCAGTATTTT. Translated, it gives CSVEAGPSTDTQYF.

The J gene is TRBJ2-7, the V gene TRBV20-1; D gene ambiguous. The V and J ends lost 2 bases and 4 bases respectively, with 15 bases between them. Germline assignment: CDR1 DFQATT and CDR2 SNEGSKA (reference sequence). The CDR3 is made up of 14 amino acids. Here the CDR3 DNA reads TGCAGTGCTAGACGTTCGGGCGCGACTTACGAGCAGTACTTC. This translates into CSARRSGATYEQYF.

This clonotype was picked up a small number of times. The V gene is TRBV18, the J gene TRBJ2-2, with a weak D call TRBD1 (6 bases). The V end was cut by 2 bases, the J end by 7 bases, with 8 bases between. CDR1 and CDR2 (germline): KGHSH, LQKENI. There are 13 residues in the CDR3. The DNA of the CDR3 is TGTGCCAGCTCACCAACCAGGGGCGGGGAGCTGTTTTTT. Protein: CASSPTRGGELFF. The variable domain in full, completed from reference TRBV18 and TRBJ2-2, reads NAGVMQNPRHLVRRRGQEARLRCSPMKGHSHVYWYRQLPEEGLKFMVYLQKENIIDESGMPKERFSAEFPKEGPSILRIQQVVRGDSAAYFCASSPTRGGELFFGEGSRLTVL.

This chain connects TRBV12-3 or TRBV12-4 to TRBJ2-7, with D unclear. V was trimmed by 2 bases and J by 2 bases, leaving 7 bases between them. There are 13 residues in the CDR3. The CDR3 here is CASSLQTTYEQYF. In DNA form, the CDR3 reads TGTGCCAGCAGTTTACAAACCACCTACGAGCAGTACTTC.

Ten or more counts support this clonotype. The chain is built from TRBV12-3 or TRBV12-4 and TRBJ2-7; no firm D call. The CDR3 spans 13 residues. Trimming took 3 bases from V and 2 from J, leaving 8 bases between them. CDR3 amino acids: CASSFPDTYEQYF. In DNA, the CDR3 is TGTGCCAGCAGTTTCCCGGATACCTACGAGCAGTACTTC.

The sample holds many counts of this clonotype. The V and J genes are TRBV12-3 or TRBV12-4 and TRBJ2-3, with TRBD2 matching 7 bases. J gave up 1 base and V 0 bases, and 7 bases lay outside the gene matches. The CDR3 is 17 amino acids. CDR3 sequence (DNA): TGTGCCAGCAGTTTAGCGCAGGGAGGGGCCCGCACAGATACGCAGTATTTT. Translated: CASSLAQGGARTDTQYF.

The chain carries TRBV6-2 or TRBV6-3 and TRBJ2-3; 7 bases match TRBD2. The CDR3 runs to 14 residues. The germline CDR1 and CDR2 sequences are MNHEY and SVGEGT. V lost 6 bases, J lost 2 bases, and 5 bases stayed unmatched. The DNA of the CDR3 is TGTGCCAGCAGGTTTAGCGGGTTCACAGATACGCAGTATTTT. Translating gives CASRFSGFTDTQYF.

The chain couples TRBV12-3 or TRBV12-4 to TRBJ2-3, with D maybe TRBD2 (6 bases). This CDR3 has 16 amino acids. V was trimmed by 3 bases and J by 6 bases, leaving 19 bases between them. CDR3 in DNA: TGTGCCAGCAGTTTGAGGGGAGTAGCGGAGTCGGATACGCAGTATTTT. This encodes CASSLRGVAESDTQYF.

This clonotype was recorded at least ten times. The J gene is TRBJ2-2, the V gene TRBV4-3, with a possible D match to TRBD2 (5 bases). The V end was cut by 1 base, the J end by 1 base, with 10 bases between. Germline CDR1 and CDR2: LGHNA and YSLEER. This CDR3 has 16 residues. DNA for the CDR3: TGCGCCAGCAGCCAAGCGGGCGGAGGGAACACCGGGGAGCTGTTTTTT. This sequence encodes CASSQAGGGNTGELFF.

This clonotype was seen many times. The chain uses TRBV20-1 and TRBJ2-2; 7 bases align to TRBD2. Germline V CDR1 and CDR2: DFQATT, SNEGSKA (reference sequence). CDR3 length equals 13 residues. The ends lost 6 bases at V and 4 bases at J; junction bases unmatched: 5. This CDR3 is CSARSGGTGELFF. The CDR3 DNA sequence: TGCAGTGCGAGGTCGGGGGGCACCGGGGAGCTGTTTTTT.

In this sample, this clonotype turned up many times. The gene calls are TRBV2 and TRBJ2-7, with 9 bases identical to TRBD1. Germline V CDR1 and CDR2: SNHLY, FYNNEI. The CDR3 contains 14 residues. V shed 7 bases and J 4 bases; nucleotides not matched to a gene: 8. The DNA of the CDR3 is TGTGCCAGCATCGGACAGGGGTTTTCTTACGAGCAGTACTTC. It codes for CASIGQGFSYEQYF.